The rows below give T cell receptor beta chains drawn from one sample of a study of cytomegalovirus exposure and HLA in healthy donors. This table comes from immunoSEQ multiplex PCR, and its TCRdb copy is limited to in-frame clones, with some not included. Altogether more than 120,000 clones are present, 75% to 80% being singletons, with the ten largest covering roughly 6.2%. The sequenced sample was PBMCs. These receptors all stem from a woman aged 40 to 50 in good health and CMV-seropositive. Each CDR3 is given with its conserved first and last residue. The order of the fields is V gene, clone size, J gene, D gene, CDR3 protein, CDR3 DNA. D genes are given only for firm matches. Clone size appears in some rows only: once, few, many, or a class for an expanded clone.

>TRBV4-1|NA|TRBJ1-4|NA
CASSSQGHLGTTNEKLFF
TGCGCCAGCAGCTCACAGGGACATCTCGGTACAACTAATGAAAAACTGTTTTTT
>TRBV5-1|few|TRBJ2-1|NA
CASNPGPGSNEQFF
TGCGCCAGCAACCCGGGTCCAGGGTCCAATGAGCAGTTCTTC
>TRBV5-1|NA|TRBJ2-5|TRBD1
CASSSGTGWRETQYF
TGCGCCAGCAGCTCCGGGACAGGGTGGCGAGAGACCCAGTACTTC
>TRBV21-1|NA|TRBJ2-1|NA
CASSPQGDRGRYNEQFF
TGTGCCAGCAGCCCACAAGGGGACAGGGGTAGGTACAATGAGCAGTTCTTC
>TRBV13|NA|TRBJ2-7|TRBD2
CASSFAPAGSEQYF
TGTGCCAGCAGCTTTGCTCCAGCGGGAAGCGAGCAGTACTTC
>TRBV5-1|NA|TRBJ2-1|TRBD2
CASSLSGSSYNEQFF
TGCGCCAGCAGCTTGAGCGGGAGTTCCTACAATGAGCAGTTCTTC
>TRBV9|NA|TRBJ1-2|NA
CASSPASGGDYGYTF
TGTGCCAGCAGCCCCGCATCGGGGGGGGACTATGGCTACACCTTC
>TRBV10-3|few|TRBJ2-2|NA
CAISGLGDGELFF
TGTGCCATCAGTGGTCTAGGGGACGGGGAGCTGTTTTTT
>TRBV13|few|TRBJ2-2|NA
CASSYGPSGELFF
TGTGCCAGCAGCTACGGCCCTAGCGGGGAGCTGTTTTTT
>TRBV10-3|once|TRBJ1-4|NA
CAISVSAGRNEKLFF
TGTGCCATCAGTGTTTCGGCAGGGCGTAATGAAAAACTGTTTTTT
>TRBV5-6|NA|TRBJ2-5|NA
CASSQQDRRGRPQYF
TGTGCCAGCAGCCAACAGGACAGACGTGGGCGGCCCCAGTACTTC
>TRBV5-6|NA|TRBJ2-1|TRBD2
CASSNNRLALQYNEQFF
TGTGCCAGCAGCAATAATCGACTAGCCCTACAATACAATGAGCAGTTCTTC
>TRBV5-6|few|TRBJ2-5|TRBD2
CASSLNRAGRETQYF
TGTGCCAGCAGCTTGAATCGAGCGGGGCGAGAGACCCAGTACTTC
>TRBV5-1|once|TRBJ1-2|NA
CASSTQPAGAANYGYTF
TGCGCCAGCAGCACCCAACCCGCAGGGGCGGCTAACTATGGCTACACCTTC
>TRBV27|few|TRBJ1-1|TRBD1
CASSRPGGRNTEAFF
TGTGCCAGCAGTCGTCCAGGGGGGAGGAACACTGAAGCTTTCTTT
>TRBV19|NA|TRBJ1-4|TRBD1
CASSLQGPNEKLFF
TGTGCCAGTAGCCTACAGGGGCCTAATGAAAAACTGTTTTTT
>TRBV20-1|NA|TRBJ2-3|NA
CSAGGDTQYF
TGCAGTGCCGGGGGAGATACGCAGTATTTT
>TRBV2|NA|TRBJ1-2|NA
CASNFLTATNYGYTF
TGTGCCAGCAATTTTCTTACAGCCACTAACTATGGCTACACCTTC
>TRBV5-1|NA|TRBJ2-2|TRBD2
CASSLASGSWELFF
TGCGCCAGCAGCTTGGCTAGCGGGAGCTGGGAGCTGTTTTTT
>TRBV7-9|NA|TRBJ1-1|NA
CASSLSQGAFF
TGTGCCAGCAGCTTAAGCCAGGGTGCTTTCTTT
>TRBV19|NA|TRBJ2-7|TRBD1
CASSIRGQVTHEQYF
TGTGCCAGTAGTATAAGGGGACAGGTGACCCACGAGCAGTACTTC
>TRBV19|NA|TRBJ2-7|TRBD2
CASSIRLAREQYF
TGTGCCAGTAGTATCCGACTAGCGAGGGAGCAGTACTTC
>TRBV28|NA|TRBJ1-5|TRBD1
CASSLNRGASNQPQHF
TGTGCCAGCAGTCTAAACAGGGGTGCCAGCAATCAGCCCCAGCATTTT
>TRBV15|NA|TRBJ2-7|NA
CATSRDTGSEQYF
TGTGCCACCAGCAGAGACACAGGGAGCGAGCAGTACTTC
>TRBV7-3|once|TRBJ2-3|NA
CASSIQRYTQYF
TGTGCCAGCAGCATACAGCGGTATACGCAGTATTTT
>TRBV5-1|NA|TRBJ2-1|NA
CASSLGTYSYNEQFF
TGCGCCAGCAGCTTAGGGACTTACTCCTACAATGAGCAGTTCTTC
>TRBV5-4|NA|TRBJ2-3|TRBD2
CASSTGTSGSQTDTQYF
TGTGCCAGCAGCACCGGGACTAGCGGGAGTCAGACAGATACGCAGTATTTT
>TRBV5-4|NA|TRBJ1-2|NA
CASSLYQGYGYTF
TGTGCCAGCAGCTTGTATCAGGGCTATGGCTACACCTTC
>TRBV7-2|NA|TRBJ2-7|NA
CASSLPKGAYEQYF
TGTGCCAGCAGCTTGCCGAAGGGGGCCTACGAGCAGTACTTC